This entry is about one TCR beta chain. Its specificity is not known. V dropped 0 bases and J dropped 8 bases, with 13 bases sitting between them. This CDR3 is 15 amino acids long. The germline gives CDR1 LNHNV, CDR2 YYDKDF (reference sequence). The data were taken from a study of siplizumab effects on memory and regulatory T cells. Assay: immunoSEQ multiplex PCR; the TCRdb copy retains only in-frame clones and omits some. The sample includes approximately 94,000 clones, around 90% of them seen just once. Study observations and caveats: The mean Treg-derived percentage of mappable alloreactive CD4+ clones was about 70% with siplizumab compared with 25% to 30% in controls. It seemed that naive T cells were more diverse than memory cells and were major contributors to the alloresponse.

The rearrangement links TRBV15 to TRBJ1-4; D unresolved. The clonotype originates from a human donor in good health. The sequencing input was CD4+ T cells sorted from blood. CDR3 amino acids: CATSRDGVIGEKLFF. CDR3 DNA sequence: TGTGCCACCAGCAGAGATGGGGTTATTGGGGAAAAACTGTTTTTT.